The 27 T cell receptor beta chains given below trace back to one sample, sequenced in a study of cytomegalovirus exposure and HLA in healthy donors. Researchers ran the PCR with 60 Vbeta and 13 Jbeta primers. The protocol was immunoSEQ multiplex PCR, while the TCRdb copy is restricted to in-frame clones and leaves out a portion. The data show around 190,000 clones, with 85% seen just once and about 2.3% held by the top ten. The sequencing sample was made of PBMCs. The receptors originated from a woman between 50 and 59 years old in good health and CMV-seronegative.

Of note for this clone: An end of the junction does not agree with germline; a read error may underlie this. The chain employs TRBV29-1 and TRBJ1-2, with D hard to call. From germline, CDR1 is SQVTM and CDR2 ANQGSEA. The CDR3 length is 12 residues. CDR3 protein: CSVGEAGYGYTF. The CDR3 DNA reads TGCAGTGTTGGAGAGGCTGGCTATGGCTACACCTTC.

The chain uses TRBV29-1 and TRBJ2-4; 7 bases agree with TRBD1. CDR3 size: 16 residues. The germline V gene has CDR1 SQVTM and CDR2 ANQGSEA. V lost 1 base to trimming and J lost 7 bases; unmatched junction nucleotides: 13. For the CDR3, the DNA is TGCAGCGTTGAAGGTCGACAAAGGACAGGCAGGAACATTCAGTACTTC. Encoded protein: CSVEGRQRTGRNIQYF.

The chain couples TRBV29-1 to TRBJ2-1; 10 bases align to TRBD1. This CDR3 region has 14 residues. V lost 6 bases and J lost 2; bases outside the gene matches: 4. Germline-derived CDR1 and CDR2 are SQVTM and ANQGSEA. CDR3 sequence (DNA): TGCAGCGTCAGGACAGGGGGAACCTACAATGAGCAGTTCTTC. Amino acid sequence: CSVRTGGTYNEQFF.

The V and J genes are TRBV19 and TRBJ1-5; 9 nucleotides match TRBD1. This CDR3 contains 14 residues. Germline V gene sequence: CDR1 LNHDA, CDR2 SQIVND (reference sequence). J gave up 7 bases and V 6 bases, and 7 bases lay outside the gene matches. CDR3 coding DNA: TGTGCCAGTAGCCAACAGGGGGCCAGACAGCCCCAGCATTTT. This translates into CASSQQGARQPQHF.

The CDR3 protein is CSVASGSIMSTDTQYF. The CDR3 coding sequence is TGCAGCGTTGCCAGCGGGAGTATCATGAGCACAGATACGCAGTATTTT. The chain uses TRBV29-1 and TRBJ2-3, with 8 bases that match TRBD2. The V gene end was trimmed by 4 bases and the J gene end by 0 bases; junction bases not matched to a gene: 9. The CDR3 loop spans 16 amino acids. Germline CDR1 is SQVTM and CDR2 is ANQGSEA.

The chain couples TRBV4-1 to TRBJ2-4, with D maybe TRBD1 (6 bases). CDR1 is MGHRA and CDR2 is YSYEKL in the germline V gene. The germline V and J ends were trimmed by 0 bases and 2 bases, with 11 bases remaining between them. The CDR3 totals 16 residues. The CDR3 spells CASSQEQGRSKNIQYF. CDR3 nucleotide sequence: TGCGCCAGCAGCCAAGAACAGGGAAGGTCCAAAAACATTCAGTACTTC.

The CDR3 DNA reads TGTGCCAGCAGTTCTACAGGGTCTGGCAATCAGCCCCAGCATTTT. It yields the protein CASSSTGSGNQPQHF. This chain connects TRBV6-1 to TRBJ1-5; tentatively, D is TRBD1 (6 bases). Germline values: CDR1 MNHNS, CDR2 SASEGT. The V end lost 5 bases, the J end lost 2 bases, and 13 bases lay between the germline ends. This CDR3 has 15 residues.

The chain is built from TRBV9 and TRBJ2-1; no clear D gene. The V and J ends lost 2 bases and 8 bases respectively, with 14 bases between them. Germline V gives CDR1 SGDLS, CDR2 YYNGEE. This CDR3 has 14 residues. CDR3 region: CASSVTTLFDEQFF. DNA of the CDR3: TGTGCCAGCAGCGTTACTACTCTCTTCGATGAGCAGTTCTTC. The full variable domain, completed using reference TRBV9 and TRBJ2-1, is DSGVTQTPKHLITATGQRVTLRCSPRSGDLSVYWYQQSLDQGLQFLIQYYNGEERAKGNILERFSAQQFPDLHSELNLSSLELGDSALYFCASSVTTLFDEQFFGPGTRLTVL.

CDR3 in amino acids: CASSLVWGRGTEAFF. Written as DNA, the CDR3 is TGTGCCAGCAGCTTGGTATGGGGGCGGGGGACTGAAGCTTTCTTT. The chain is built from TRBV5-4 and TRBJ1-1, with TRBD1 as a possible D gene (6 bases). CDR1 is SGHNT and CDR2 is YYREEE in the germline V gene (reference sequence). The V gene lost 0 bases and the J gene lost 5 bases, with 14 bases spanning the gap. This CDR3 has 15 residues.

This chain joins TRBV30 and TRBJ2-3; unclear D gene. Per the germline V gene, CDR1 is GTSNPN and CDR2 is SVGIG (reference sequence). V lost 0 bases, J lost 2 bases, and 9 bases lay in between. CDR3 length: 14 residues. CDR3 residues: CAWSVATSTDTQYF. Here the CDR3 DNA reads TGTGCCTGGAGTGTAGCAACCTCCACAGATACGCAGTATTTT. Full variable domain (outside the CDR3, taken from reference TRBV30 and TRBJ2-3): SQTIHQWPATLVQPVGSPLSLECTVEGTSNPNLYWYRQAAGRGLQLLFYSVGIGQISSEVPQNLSASRPQDRQFILSSKKLLLSDSGFYLCAWSVATSTDTQYFGPGTRLTVL.

The sample holds a few counts of this clone. Other DNA sequences from this sample encode an identical CDR3 as well. The J gene is TRBJ1-2, the V gene TRBV28; D ambiguous. Germline V gives CDR1 MDHEN, CDR2 SYDVKM. The CDR3 has 11 amino acids. V lost 4 bases, J lost 3 bases, and 3 bases lay in between. CDR3 protein: CASSSYYGYTF. CDR3 sequence (DNA): TGTGCCAGCAGTTCATACTATGGCTACACCTTC.

The rearrangement uses TRBV7-9 and TRBJ1-1; 7 bases are a match to TRBD1. This CDR3 has 14 residues. CDR1 and CDR2 from the germline V gene are SEHNR and FQNEAQ (reference sequence). J lost 1 base, V lost 4 bases, and 3 bases had no gene match. The DNA of the CDR3 is TGTGCCAGCAGCTCGCGGACAGGGAACACTGAAGCTTTCTTT. Translation gives CASSSRTGNTEAFF. Supplemented by reference TRBV7-9 and TRBJ1-1, the full variable domain reads DTGVSQNPRHKITKRGQNVTFRCDPISEHNRLYWYRQTLGQGPEFLTYFQNEAQLEKSRLLSDRFSAERPKGSFSTLEIQRTEQGDSAMYLCASSSRTGNTEAFFGQGTRLTVV.

The rearrangement joins TRBV6-5 to TRBJ1-2; D ambiguous. The germline V and J ends were trimmed by 2 bases and 4 bases, with 17 bases remaining between them. The CDR3 covers 16 residues. Germline V gene sequence: CDR1 MNHEY, CDR2 SVGAGI. The CDR3 protein is CASSYTTESRVYGYTF. The DNA of the CDR3 is TGTGCCAGCAGTTACACGACCGAGTCGCGGGTCTATGGCTACACCTTC.

The chain has TRBV29-1 and TRBJ2-7, with 9 bases that match TRBD2. CDR3 length: 16 residues. V shed 5 bases, J shed 3 bases, and the junction held 14 bases outside the gene matches. Germline V gene data show CDR1 as SQVTM and CDR2 as ANQGSEA. The CDR3 region is CSVKSVLLAGGYEQYF. The CDR3 bases are TGCAGCGTTAAGTCCGTTCTACTAGCGGGTGGCTACGAGCAGTACTTC.

The CDR3 DNA is TGTGCCAGCAGCTTATCTCGAGGAACTTCGAACACCGGGGAGCTGTTTTTT. It is translated as CASSLSRGTSNTGELFF. This chain uses TRBV7-3 with TRBJ2-2; D not certain. The ends were cut back, 2 bases at V and 0 bases at J, with 13 bases in the middle. Germline V gene sequence: CDR1 SGHTA, CDR2 FQGTGA. The CDR3 is made up of 17 amino acids.

This chain links TRBV4-2 with TRBJ2-5; TRBD2 matches at 7 bases. J was trimmed by 2 bases and V by 3 bases; bases with no gene match: 6. The CDR3 is 15 amino acids. Germline CDR1 LGHNA, CDR2 YNFKEQ. The DNA for the CDR3 is TGTGCCAGCAGCCAGGGGGGGGAGGGACAAGAGACCCAGTACTTC. Amino acids: CASSQGGEGQETQYF.

In regard to this clone: Additional DNA sequences in this sample encode the identical CDR3. The chain has TRBV28 and TRBJ1-1; perhaps TRBD1 as D (6 bases). V lost 3 bases, J lost 1 base, and 6 bases lay in between. Germline values: CDR1 MDHEN, CDR2 SYDVKM. This CDR3 comprises 13 residues. In DNA, the CDR3 is TGTGCCAGCAGTTTGACAGGGAACACTGAAGCTTTCTTT. It codes for CASSLTGNTEAFF.

The chain recombines TRBV6-4 with TRBJ2-2, with TRBD2 identical over 9 bases. CDR3 size: 16 residues. CDR1 is MRHNA, CDR2 SNTAGT, per germline. The ends lost 2 bases at V and 7 bases at J; junction bases unmatched: 8. Written as DNA, the CDR3 is TGTGCCAGCAGTGACGAAGGGACTAGCCCTATCGGGGAGCTGTTTTTT. Translated: CASSDEGTSPIGELFF.

The V gene is TRBV4-1, the J gene TRBJ2-7; 10 nucleotides match TRBD1. After removal of 3 bases from V and 4 bases from J, the junction contained 6 bases not matched to a gene. Germline V gene lookup returns CDR1 MGHRA and CDR2 YSYEKL. The CDR3 runs 15 residues. The CDR3 is CASSHPGQGTYEQYF. In nucleotides, the CDR3 is TGCGCCAGCAGCCACCCGGGACAGGGGACTTACGAGCAGTACTTC.

V is TRBV15 and J is TRBJ1-2; D gene uncertain. Germline V gene sequence: CDR1 LNHNV, CDR2 YYDKDF (reference sequence). This CDR3 spans 15 amino acids. V lost 0 bases and J 5 bases, leaving 13 bases between the germline ends. CDR3 DNA sequence: TGTGCCACCAGCAGAGATCACCAAGTTCGGTATGGCTACACCTTC. Amino acid sequence: CATSRDHQVRYGYTF.

The rearrangement uses TRBV28 and TRBJ2-4, with D unclear. The CDR3 has 16 amino acids. V lost 4 bases, J lost 0 bases, and 13 bases lay in between. Per the germline V gene, CDR1 is MDHEN and CDR2 is SYDVKM. This chain's CDR3 is CASSSRRTLAKNIQYF. CDR3 nucleotide sequence: TGTGCCAGCAGTTCCCGGAGAACCTTAGCCAAAAACATTCAGTACTTC. The full variable domain, with the rest looked up from reference TRBV28 and TRBJ2-4, is DVKVTQSSRYLVKRTGEKVFLECVQDMDHENMFWYRQDPGLGLRLIYFSYDVKMKEKGDIPEGYSVSREKKERFSLILESASTNQTSMYLCASSSRRTLAKNIQYFGAGTRLSVL.

This chain uses TRBV2 with TRBJ1-2, with TRBD1 matching over 9 bases. The trim removed 4 bases at V and 3 bases at J, leaving 12 bases unmatched. Germline loops: CDR1 SNHLY, CDR2 FYNNEI. CDR3 length: 17 amino acids. The CDR3 loop is CASSVPGQGLGYYGYTF. The CDR3 nucleotides read TGTGCCAGCAGTGTCCCGGGACAGGGATTAGGATACTATGGCTACACCTTC.

V gene TRBV28 combines with J gene TRBJ2-4; possibly TRBD1 for D (5 bases). The V end was cut by 3 bases, the J end by 0 bases, with 6 bases between. The CDR3 spans 14 residues. CDR1 is MDHEN, CDR2 SYDVKM, per germline. The DNA of the CDR3 is TGTGCCAGCAGTTTTCAGGGAGCCAAAAACATTCAGTACTTC. As protein: CASSFQGAKNIQYF.

This chain joins TRBV28 and TRBJ2-1, with D hard to call. V was clipped by 3 bases and J by 1 base, with 10 bases between them. Looked up from germline, CDR1 is MDHEN and CDR2 is SYDVKM. CDR3 length: 15 amino acids. CDR3 region: CASSFNEWSYNEQFF. CDR3 DNA: TGTGCCAGCAGTTTTAATGAGTGGTCCTACAATGAGCAGTTCTTC.

V is TRBV4-1 and J is TRBJ2-3; 7 bases agree with TRBD2. Germline CDR1 and CDR2: MGHRA and YSYEKL. V dropped 0 bases and J dropped 6; count of bases not matched to a gene: 9. The CDR3 extends over 16 amino acids. The CDR3 bases are TGCGCCAGCAGCCAAGATAGCGGGTACCAGGTGGATACGCAGTATTTT. Protein product: CASSQDSGYQVDTQYF.

The rearrangement joins TRBV5-1 to TRBJ1-4, with D hard to call. Germline V gene sequence: CDR1 SGHRS, CDR2 YFSETQ. CDR3 size: 15 residues. Trimming pared 0 bases from V and 6 bases from J, leaving 12 bases between. CDR3 in amino acids: CASSLDRRSYEKLFF. CDR3 bases: TGCGCCAGCAGCTTGGATCGGCGTAGCTATGAAAAACTGTTTTTT.

This chain links TRBV10-3 with TRBJ1-2; no clear D. The CDR3 loop spans 14 amino acids. The V and J ends lost 4 bases and 4 bases respectively, with 13 bases between them. In germline, CDR1 is ENHRY, CDR2 SYGVKD. The CDR3 DNA is TGTGCCATCAGTGTAGGCCAGGATGGCTATGGCTACACCTTC. This encodes CAISVGQDGYGYTF.